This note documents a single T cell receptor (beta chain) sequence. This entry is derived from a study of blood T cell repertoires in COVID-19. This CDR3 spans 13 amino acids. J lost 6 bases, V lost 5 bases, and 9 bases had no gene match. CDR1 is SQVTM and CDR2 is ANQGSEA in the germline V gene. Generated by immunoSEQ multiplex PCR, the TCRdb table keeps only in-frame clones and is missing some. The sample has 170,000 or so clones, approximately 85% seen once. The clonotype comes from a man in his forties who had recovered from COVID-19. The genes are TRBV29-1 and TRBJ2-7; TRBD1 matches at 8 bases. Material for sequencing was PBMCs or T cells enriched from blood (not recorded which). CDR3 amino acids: CSVNRQGRGEQYF. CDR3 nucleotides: TGCAGCGTTAACCGACAGGGGAGAGGCGAGCAGTACTTC.